This TCR beta chain is from a study of CD8 T cells in ankylosing spondylitis. Study findings and constraints: Reportedly, matched ankylosing spondylitis synovial fluid was significantly enriched for disease-linked clones. There was a TCR beta motif, made of several highly homologous variants, that appeared characteristic of ankylosing spondylitis blood. Peripheral blood samples showed relatively rare disease-linked clones, and these clones were CD8+.

Libraries of TCR beta came from quantitative 5'-RACE with molecular barcodes. TCRdb re-called the 5' RACE reads through MiXCR, storing one row per CDR3 protein. The sample lists about 450,000 distinct CDR3 sequences; roughly 25% were seen once. Comments on this clonotype: Antigen: not known.

CDR1 and CDR2 from the germline V gene are MNHEY and SVGEGT. V was clipped by 5 bases and J by 7 bases, with 11 bases between them. The length of the CDR3 is 13 residues. The rearrangement joins TRBV6-2 or TRBV6-3 to TRBJ2-2; D not resolved. Sequenced: blood, either unsorted or a sorted T cell fraction (not recorded which). The receptor was derived from a male donor with ankylosing spondylitis. The CDR3 DNA is TGTGCCAGCAGTCGCCGCCCCGTCGGGGAGCTGTTTTTT. It encodes CASSRRPVGELFF.